The clone carrying this T cell receptor (beta chain) was detected only a few times. The data were obtained in a study of blood T cell repertoires in COVID-19. Study summary: Nucleic acid was either cDNA or gDNA, and it came from T cells, B-cell-depleted T cells, or PBMCs.

Method: immunoSEQ multiplex PCR; TCRdb's copy keeps in-frame clones and lacks some. The table lists around 430,000 clones, approximately 88% of them singletons. Seattle enrolled patients during active infection and tracked them longitudinally. The TCR was taken from a woman aged 45 to 65 with COVID-19, enrolled during active disease. The specimen sequenced was peripheral blood.

The CDR3 nucleotides read TGTGCCAGCAGGGGGAGGAGCGACGGCGGCTACACCTTC. This encodes CASRGRSDGGYTF. This sequence joins TRBV2 and TRBJ1-2, with unresolved D. Trimming shortened V by 6 bases and J by 8 bases, and 16 bases separated the two germline ends. There are 13 residues in the CDR3. CDR1 and CDR2 from the germline V gene are SNHLY and FYNNEI.